This TCR beta chain was captured in a study of Graves' ophthalmopathy and Graves' hyperthyroidism. Ophthalmopathy was moderately-to-severely active, CAS at least 3, NOSPECS at least 4, lasting under 3 months. PBMCs were isolated from an approximately 10 ml sample of fresh peripheral blood. Germline CDR1 and CDR2: SGHNT and YYREEE (reference sequence). Germline trimming cut 4 bases from V and 5 bases from J; bases unmatched to any gene: 5. CDR3 length equals 14 residues. RNA transcripts were the template, and TCR beta CDR3 regions were amplified from them. In the first round, RT-PCR was carried out with HTBI primers, and a multiplex PCR formed the second round. MiXCR was run by TCRdb on the multiplex PCR reads, yielding one entry per CDR3 protein. Here the sample spans over 650,000 distinct CDR3 sequences, 35% to 50% being singletons.

This TCR derives from an adult man with Graves' ophthalmopathy. This chain links TRBV5-4 with TRBJ2-1; 8 bases map to TRBD2. The sequenced sample consisted of peripheral blood. CDR3 nucleotides: TGTGCCAGCAGCCGGGGGGGAAAAGACAATGAGCAGTTCTTC. Protein: CASSRGGKDNEQFF. Together with reference TRBV5-4 and TRBJ2-1, the CDR3 gives the full variable domain: ETGVTQSPTHLIKTRGQQVTLRCSSQSGHNTVSWYQQALGQGPQFIFQYYREEENGRGNFPPRFSGLQFPNYSSELNVNALELDDSALYLCASSRGGKDNEQFFGPGTRLTVL.